Presented here are 21 T cell receptor beta chains from one specimen sequenced in a study of blood T cell repertoires in COVID-19. Repertoires were generated with immunoSEQ multiplex PCR, while TCRdb's copy carries only in-frame clones and drops some. Of about 45,000 clones listed, roughly 82% are singletons. The sample taken for sequencing was peripheral blood. These receptors came from a human donor in a cohort sampled during active COVID-19.

This chain connects TRBV9 to TRBJ2-1; 8 bases agree with TRBD2. The ends lost 4 bases at V and 7 bases at J; junction bases unmatched: 10. Per germline, CDR1 SGDLS and CDR2 YYNGEE. The CDR3 consists of 15 residues. CDR3 DNA: TGTGCCAGCAGCTTCACCGGGACTAGTGTGAATGAGCAGTTCTTC. Its protein product is CASSFTGTSVNEQFF.

This rearrangement joins TRBV29-1 to TRBJ2-7; 12 bases are shared with TRBD1. In germline, CDR1 is SQVTM, CDR2 ANQGSEA. Trimming took 7 bases from V and 5 from J; bases not matched to a gene: 6. The CDR3 spans 13 residues. CDR3 DNA: TGCAGCGCCTGGGGGACAGGGGGCAACGAGCAGTACTTC. The encoded protein is CSAWGTGGNEQYF.

As DNA, the CDR3 is TGTGCCACCAGTGATAGAGCGGGAGACGCCACAGATACGCAGTATTTT. Its translation is CATSDRAGDATDTQYF. V and J are TRBV24-1 and TRBJ2-3; 8 positions agree with TRBD2. CDR1 KGHDR and CDR2 SFDVKD come from the germline V gene. The V segment lost 3 bases and the J segment 2 bases; nucleotides outside the gene matches: 6. The CDR3 totals 16 residues.

The chain combines TRBV18 with TRBJ2-7, with 9 nucleotides matching TRBD1. The CDR3 runs 19 residues. The germline gives CDR1 KGHSH, CDR2 LQKENI. After removal of 3 bases from V and 1 base from J, the junction contained 16 bases not matched to a gene. The CDR3 protein is CASSPGGQGLWRESYEQYF. The CDR3 DNA reads TGTGCCAGCTCACCGGGGGGACAGGGTTTATGGCGGGAGTCCTACGAGCAGTACTTC.

V is TRBV12-2 and J is TRBJ2-5; the D segment call TRBD2 is taken from the table without a DNA check. TRBV12-2 is assigned pseudogene status. The CDR3 has 20 residues. The DNA of the CDR3 is TGTGCAAGTCGCCCGGTGGGGGGGATAGCGGGAAGGGGTCTCCAAGAGACCCAGTACTTC. This sequence encodes CASRPVGGIAGRGLQETQYF.

The CDR3 region has the DNA TGTGCCAGCAGTGAAACTGGGGGCAATGAAAAACTGTTTTTT. Its translation is CASSETGGNEKLFF. V gene TRBV25-1 combines with J gene TRBJ1-4; maybe TRBD1 (6 bases). The length of the CDR3 is 14 residues. The V gene's germline CDR1 is MGHDK and CDR2 SYGVNS. Trimming shortened V by 2 bases and J by 5 bases, and 9 bases separated the two germline ends.

This clone showed up just once. The gene calls are TRBV28 and TRBJ2-3; D not resolved. The CDR3 extends over 14 amino acids. CDR1 and CDR2 from the germline V gene are MDHEN and SYDVKM. V was shortened by 4 bases and J by 1 base, with 9 bases between the two germline ends. CDR3 in DNA: TGTGCCAGCAGTTCGTCGGGTGGCACAGATACGCAGTATTTT. This sequence encodes CASSSSGGTDTQYF.

The chain links TRBV7-2 to TRBJ1-2; maybe TRBD1 (5 bases). Per the germline V gene, CDR1 is SGHTA and CDR2 is FQGNSA. V was clipped by 2 bases and J by 1 base, with 5 bases between them. The CDR3 sequence is 13 residues long. For the CDR3, the DNA is TGTGCCAGCAGCTTACAGGGTAACTATGGCTACACCTTC. Translated: CASSLQGNYGYTF.

This chain joins TRBV12-3 or TRBV12-4 and TRBJ2-5; 8 bases are a match to TRBD2. CDR3 length: 13 residues. V shed 5 bases and J 5 bases; nucleotides not matched to a gene: 4. DNA of the CDR3: TGTGCCAGCAGTGGGGGACTAGAGGAGACCCAGTACTTC. Its protein product is CASSGGLEETQYF.

V usage is TRBV10-2 and J usage is TRBJ2-7, with a weak D call TRBD2 (6 bases). The ends were cut back, 6 bases at V and 7 bases at J, with 16 bases in the middle. Germline V gene lookup returns CDR1 WSHSY and CDR2 SAAADI. The CDR3 sequence is 13 residues long. CDR3 nucleotide sequence: TGCGCCAGCAGGCCGGGACCCGCGGGGGAGCAGTACTTC. Translating gives CASRPGPAGEQYF.

V and J are TRBV9 and TRBJ2-7, with TRBD2 matching 11 bases. This CDR3 region has 17 residues. Trimming cost V 7 bases and J 6 bases; bases outside gene matches: 18. The germline CDR1 and CDR2 sequences are SGDLS and YYNGEE. The CDR3 DNA is TGTGCCAGCGCCGTCGGGGCGGGAACTAGCGGGAGTGGCGAGCAGTACTTC. Its translation: CASAVGAGTSGSGEQYF.

This sequence joins TRBV28 and TRBJ2-7; weak D call: TRBD2 (6 bases). The V gene's germline CDR1 is MDHEN and CDR2 SYDVKM. The CDR3 sequence is 15 residues long. The V gene lost 7 bases and the J gene lost 2 bases, with 18 bases spanning the gap. The CDR3 sequence: CASNPQGAGTYEQYF. The DNA for the CDR3 is TGTGCCAGCAACCCGCAGGGTGCGGGGACCTACGAGCAGTACTTC.

This clone was counted a single time. The gene calls are TRBV24-1 and TRBJ2-3; possibly TRBD1 for D (5 bases). V was trimmed by 4 bases and J by 5 bases, leaving 9 bases between them. This CDR3 is built from 13 residues. The germline V gene has CDR1 KGHDR and CDR2 SFDVKD. The CDR3 region has the DNA TGTGCCACCAGTGACGACAGTCAAGATACGCAGTATTTT. The encoded protein is CATSDDSQDTQYF.

V and J are TRBV24-1 and TRBJ2-3, with 7 bases lining up with TRBD2. The CDR3 length is 16 residues. CDR1 KGHDR and CDR2 SFDVKD come from the germline V gene. The V gene end was trimmed by 0 bases and the J gene end by 1 base; junction bases not matched to a gene: 3. The chain's CDR3 is CATSDLELAGTDTQYF. Written as DNA, the CDR3 is TGTGCCACCAGTGATTTGGAGCTAGCGGGCACAGATACGCAGTATTTT.

This chain links TRBV7-9 with TRBJ1-4, with 11 nucleotides matching TRBD1. The CDR3 sequence is 15 residues long. Germline-derived CDR1 and CDR2 are SEHNR and FQNEAQ (reference sequence). V shed 3 bases, J shed 7 bases, and the junction held 4 bases outside the gene matches. CDR3 residues: CASSFPGTGGEKLFF. CDR3 nucleotide sequence: TGTGCCAGCAGCTTCCCCGGGACAGGGGGTGAAAAACTGTTTTTT.

The chain combines TRBV10-3 with TRBJ2-3; TRBD1 agrees at 10 bases. The ends lost 4 bases at V and 5 bases at J; junction bases unmatched: 3. Germline assignment: CDR1 ENHRY and CDR2 SYGVKD. The CDR3 has 14 amino acids. The CDR3 DNA reads as TGTGCCATCAGTGGGGACAGGGGTAAAGATACGCAGTATTTT. It codes for CAISGDRGKDTQYF.

This rearrangement joins TRBV11-3 to TRBJ2-1; 8 nucleotides line up with TRBD1. The CDR3 is 15 residues long. Germline V gives CDR1 SGHNT, CDR2 YENEEA. The trim removed 7 bases at V and 7 bases at J, leaving 12 bases unmatched. The CDR3 is CASKPGQDRWNEQFF. The CDR3 DNA reads TGTGCCAGCAAACCGGGACAGGACCGTTGGAATGAGCAGTTCTTC.

The chain has TRBV14 and TRBJ1-4; 9 nucleotides line up with TRBD1. The V and J ends lost 4 bases and 8 bases, in that order; junction bases with no gene match: 14. Germline loops: CDR1 SGHDN, CDR2 FVKESK. The CDR3 runs to 17 residues. CDR3 loop: CASSPPKPTGGSEKLFF. The CDR3, as DNA: TGTGCCAGCAGCCCCCCCAAACCGACAGGGGGAAGCGAAAAACTGTTTTTT. Based on the CDR3 plus reference TRBV14 and TRBJ1-4, the full variable domain is EAGVTQFPSHSVIEKGQTVTLRCDPISGHDNLYWYRRVMGKEIKFLLHFVKESKQDESGMPNNRFLAERTGGTYSTLKVQPAELEDSGVYFCASSPPKPTGGSEKLFFGSGTQLSVL.

V and J are TRBV18 and TRBJ2-1, with 13 nucleotides matching TRBD2. With V trimmed by 4 bases and J by 4 bases, 7 bases remained unmatched. This CDR3 spans 17 amino acids. Looked up from germline, CDR1 is KGHSH and CDR2 is LQKENI. CDR3 amino acids: CASSQLLAGGRYNEQFF. CDR3 nucleotide sequence: TGTGCCAGCTCACAACTACTAGCGGGAGGGCGGTACAATGAGCAGTTCTTC.

The chain joins TRBV11-3 to TRBJ1-1; D unclear. This CDR3 comprises 11 residues. Germline assignment: CDR1 SGHNT and CDR2 YENEEA. The V and J ends lost 4 bases and 8 bases respectively, with 8 bases between them. The CDR3 DNA reads as TGTGCCAGCAGCTCCTCTCTGGAAGCTTTCTTT. This encodes CASSSSLEAFF.

V gene TRBV7-9 combines with J gene TRBJ1-1, with D tentatively TRBD1 (6 bases). The V gene lost 5 bases and the J gene lost 1 base, with 11 bases spanning the gap. The CDR3 totals 14 residues. Germline V CDR1 and CDR2: SEHNR, FQNEAQ (reference sequence). The CDR3: CASSVGHQNTEAFF. CDR3 nucleotide sequence: TGTGCCAGCAGCGTGGGACATCAGAACACTGAAGCTTTCTTT.